Listed here are 8 T cell receptor beta chains from one sample, sequenced in a study of control samples from healthy donors and cancer patients. This table comes from immunoSEQ multiplex PCR, and its TCRdb copy is limited to in-frame clones, with some not included. This table has 110,000 or so clones, around nine tenths appearing once. The specimen sequenced was blood. The receptor source for this set is a man aged 30-40 years in good health.

V and J are TRBV5-1 and TRBJ2-2; D may be TRBD1 (6 bases). The germline V gene encodes CDR1 SGHRS and CDR2 YFSETQ. CDR3 size: 14 residues. V gave up 0 bases and J gave up 9 bases, with 12 bases separating them. CDR3 amino acids: CASSLGNRVRELFF. CDR3 nucleotides: TGCGCCAGCAGCTTGGGAAACAGGGTCCGGGAGCTGTTTTTT.

The chain uses TRBV14 and TRBJ2-2, with D unclear. CDR3 length: 14 amino acids. The V end was cut by 2 bases, the J end by 0 bases, with 4 bases between. Germline CDR1 and CDR2: SGHDN and FVKESK. This chain's CDR3 is CASSQSANTGELFF. The CDR3 DNA reads TGTGCCAGCAGCCAATCTGCGAACACCGGGGAGCTGTTTTTT.

The rearrangement uses TRBV4-2 and TRBJ1-5; D unresolved. The ends were cut back, 4 bases at V and 2 bases at J, with 9 bases in the middle. CDR1 and CDR2 from the germline V gene are LGHNA and YNFKEQ. The CDR3 sequence is 14 residues long. CDR3 amino acids: CASSLLGGNQPQHF. The CDR3 DNA reads as TGTGCCAGCAGCCTTCTTGGGGGCAATCAGCCCCAGCATTTT.

The chain links TRBV5-1 to TRBJ1-4, with D possibly being TRBD1 (5 bases). Germline lookup yields CDR1 SGHRS and CDR2 YFSETQ. The CDR3 contains 14 residues. The ends were cut back, 3 bases at V and 8 bases at J, with 14 bases in the middle. The CDR3 protein is CASSYGGGREKLFF. Here the CDR3 DNA reads TGCGCCAGCAGCTATGGGGGAGGCAGGGAAAAACTGTTTTTT.

The rearrangement uses TRBV18 and TRBJ2-3; TRBD1 matches 10 bases. The length of the CDR3 is 18 residues. CDR1 is KGHSH, CDR2 LQKENI, per germline. The V segment lost 3 bases and the J segment 0 bases; nucleotides outside the gene matches: 9. CDR3 in DNA: TGTGCCAGCTCACCCCCGGGACAGGGGAGACCTAGCACAGATACGCAGTATTTT. Translated, it gives CASSPPGQGRPSTDTQYF.

The chain is built from TRBV12-3 or TRBV12-4 and TRBJ2-1; D might be TRBD2 (6 bases). This CDR3 has 12 residues. V was cut by 6 bases and J by 6 bases, with 9 bases left in between. CDR3 in amino acids: CASSPTSNEQFF. The CDR3 coding sequence is TGTGCCAGCAGCCCGACTAGCAATGAGCAGTTCTTC.

For the CDR3, the DNA is TGTGCCAGCAGTTACTCGAGTTCACCGCTGAACACTGAAGCTTTCTTT. It encodes CASSYSSSPLNTEAFF. This chain connects TRBV6-5 to TRBJ1-1; D gene uncertain. The CDR3 covers 16 residues. Germline V CDR1 and CDR2: MNHEY, SVGAGI. With 0 bases removed from V and 0 bases from J, the gap between germline ends came to 11 bases.

The J gene is TRBJ1-5, the V gene TRBV7-2; TRBD1 might be the D (5 bases). V shed 5 bases and J shed 5 bases, with 10 bases lying between them. CDR1 and CDR2 from the germline V gene are SGHTA and FQGNSA. The CDR3 has 13 amino acids. Here the CDR3 reads CASSETDYQPQHF. In DNA, the CDR3 is TGTGCCAGCAGCGAGACAGATTATCAGCCCCAGCATTTT.